This entry concerns a single T cell receptor beta chain. The sample belongs to a study of shared clonotypes between healthy human individuals. The assay was carried out at the deep level. Sequencing was performed with immunoSEQ multiplex PCR; in TCRdb, only in-frame clones are kept and a portion is missing. Here the sample spans 2 million to 2.5 million clones, 95% being singletons. This clonotype was obtained from a young man in good health. Specimen: naive CD4+ T cells sorted from blood. As for subset: CD45RA+ positively selected.

The CDR3 protein is CASSEAPAGGGIGNQPQHF. The CDR3 DNA follows: TGTGCCAGCAGTGAAGCCCCGGCGGGGGGCGGTATCGGCAATCAGCCCCAGCATTTT. This chain uses TRBV6-1 with TRBJ1-5, with D perhaps TRBD1 (6 bases). Looked up from germline, CDR1 is MNHNS and CDR2 is SASEGT. This CDR3 contains 19 residues. V lost 0 bases and J lost 2, with 20 bases in between.